This T cell receptor beta chain was obtained from a study of blood T cell repertoires in COVID-19. The overall study: Sample material is recorded as cDNA or gDNA derived from T cells, B-cell-depleted T cells, or PBMCs.

Clones were read by immunoSEQ multiplex PCR, and TCRdb kept only the in-frame ones, dropping some. The table has 90,000 to 120,000 clones, more than 80% seen once. Germline V gene lookup returns CDR1 SGHRS and CDR2 YFSETQ. Trimming shortened V by 3 bases and J by 3 bases, and 18 bases separated the two germline ends. CDR3 size: 16 residues. The specimen sequenced was peripheral blood. V and J are TRBV5-1 and TRBJ1-2; D gene unclear. The clonotype originates from a man aged 55 to 70 with acute or convalescent COVID-19. CDR3 nucleotides: TGCGCCAGCAGCTCAGGAAGGGCGGGAGGAGACTATGGCTACACCTTC. Its translation: CASSSGRAGGDYGYTF.